Below, 18 T cell receptor beta chains from the same sample are listed, as sequenced in a study of blood T cell repertoires in COVID-19. This table comes from immunoSEQ multiplex PCR, and its TCRdb copy is limited to in-frame clones, with some not included. Of about 63,000 clones listed, around 79% were seen once; the top ten hold approximately 30%. Sequencing input: peripheral blood. The receptors come from a human donor in a cohort sampled during active COVID-19.

The rearrangement joins TRBV10-3 to TRBJ2-7; D remains unclear. V was clipped by 3 bases and J by 2 bases, with 5 bases between them. Per germline, CDR1 ENHRY and CDR2 SYGVKD. The CDR3 is 12 amino acids. The CDR3 DNA sequence: TGTGCCATCAGTGATCGGGCCTACGAGCAGTACTTC. Translation: CAISDRAYEQYF.

V gene TRBV5-1 combines with J gene TRBJ1-4; D is unclear. The germline V and J ends were trimmed by 3 bases and 6 bases, with 9 bases remaining between them. CDR3 length: 13 residues. CDR1 SGHRS and CDR2 YFSETQ come from the germline V gene. The DNA for the CDR3 is TGCGCCAGCAGCTCGGCCGGGTATGAAAAACTGTTTTTT. Its translation is CASSSAGYEKLFF.

The rearrangement links TRBV29-1 to TRBJ2-1; TRBD1 agrees at 8 bases. CDR1 is SQVTM, CDR2 ANQGSEA, per germline. Trimming cost V 6 bases and J 6 bases; bases outside gene matches: 10. The CDR3 consists of 14 residues. CDR3 sequence reads: CSVGGGQGSNEQFF. As DNA, the CDR3 is TGCAGCGTGGGGGGCGGACAGGGCAGCAATGAGCAGTTCTTC.

This chain uses TRBV15 with TRBJ2-5; TRBD1 matches at 8 bases. Germline CDR1 is LNHNV and CDR2 is YYDKDF (reference sequence). With 4 bases clipped from V and 2 bases from J, the junction kept 9 bases outside the gene matches. This CDR3 contains 16 residues. The CDR3 DNA reads TGTGCCACCAGCAACTCCCACCGGACAGGGCAAGAGACCCAGTACTTC. Protein product: CATSNSHRTGQETQYF.

The chain is built from TRBV27 and TRBJ2-3, with a possible D match to TRBD2 (6 bases). This CDR3 has 16 amino acids. Looked up from germline, CDR1 is MNHEY and CDR2 is SMNVEV (reference sequence). The V and J ends lost 10 bases and 0 bases respectively, with 20 bases between them. The CDR3 nucleotides are TGTGCCACCCCACACGGGGGAGGACTCAGCACAGATACGCAGTATTTT. This codes for CATPHGGGLSTDTQYF.

The V call is TRBV7-3, the J call TRBJ1-1; D uncertain. CDR3 size: 16 residues. The germline V gene encodes CDR1 SGHTA and CDR2 FQGTGA. V was clipped by 0 bases and J by 5 bases, with 16 bases between them. The CDR3 DNA follows: TGTGCCAGCAGCTTAACGCGGGCAACCATGGGGACTGAAGCTTTCTTT. Translating gives CASSLTRATMGTEAFF.

The chain couples TRBV11-2 to TRBJ1-2; possible D gene TRBD1, 5 bases. The CDR3 spans 15 residues. In germline, CDR1 is SGHAT, CDR2 FQNNGV. The germline V and J ends were trimmed by 5 bases and 4 bases, with 17 bases remaining between them. The CDR3 DNA reads TGTGCCAGCAGCCTAGGGGCCAGGGCGCCCTATGGCTACACCTTC. Its protein is CASSLGARAPYGYTF.

The J gene is TRBJ2-4, the V gene TRBV11-3; TRBD2 aligns across 11 bases. The CDR3 is 13 residues long. Germline V gene data show CDR1 as SGHNT and CDR2 as YENEEA. Trimming cost V 7 bases and J 8 bases; bases outside gene matches: 4. The CDR3 spells CASKTSGSDIQYF. For the CDR3, the DNA is TGTGCCAGCAAAACTAGCGGGAGTGACATTCAGTACTTC.

This CDR3 is CASSSRTESYGYTF. DNA for the CDR3: TGTGCCAGCAGCTCCCGGACAGAGAGCTATGGCTACACCTTC. V is TRBV21-1 and J is TRBJ1-2; the table's D call of TRBD1 was not tested on the DNA. TRBV21-1 counts as a pseudogene. This CDR3 is 14 amino acids long.

Here the CDR3 reads CASSEFLAGGPIGTDTQYF. DNA of the CDR3: TGTGCCAGCAGTGAGTTCCTAGCGGGAGGGCCGATCGGCACAGATACGCAGTATTTT. The V and J genes are TRBV6-1 and TRBJ2-3; 12 bases map to TRBD2. The CDR3 spans 19 residues. With V trimmed by 3 bases and J by 1 base, 11 bases remained unmatched. Germline V gene sequence: CDR1 MNHNS, CDR2 SASEGT.

The rearrangement links TRBV4-1 to TRBJ2-7; D possibly corresponds to TRBD1 (6 bases). The V and J ends lost 0 bases and 5 bases respectively, with 11 bases between them. Germline loops: CDR1 MGHRA, CDR2 YSYEKL. CDR3 size: 14 residues. The CDR3 nucleotides are TGCGCCAGCAGCCAAGAACCAGGGGTTAACGAGCAGTACTTC. It translates to CASSQEPGVNEQYF.

The chain couples TRBV27 to TRBJ1-1; D is uncertain. This CDR3 has 14 residues. In germline, CDR1 is MNHEY, CDR2 SMNVEV (reference sequence). V shed 0 bases and J shed 7 bases, with 12 bases lying between them. The DNA of the CDR3 is TGTGCCAGCAGTTTATCCGGTGGACTCAGTGAAGCTTTCTTT. Its protein product is CASSLSGGLSEAFF.

The chain employs TRBV5-1 and TRBJ2-1; 8 bases align to TRBD2. After removal of 4 bases from V and 1 base from J, the junction contained 7 bases not matched to a gene. Germline V lookup: CDR1 SGHRS, CDR2 YFSETQ. The CDR3 spans 16 residues. The CDR3 coding sequence is TGCGCCAGCAGCCGGGAGGGGCGGCAGTCCTACAATGAGCAGTTCTTC. It is translated as CASSREGRQSYNEQFF. Complete variable domain (other parts from reference TRBV5-1 and TRBJ2-1): KAGVTQTPRYLIKTRGQQVTLSCSPISGHRSVSWYQQTPGQGLQFLFEYFSETQRNKGNFPGRFSGRQFSNSRSEMNVSTLELGDSALYLCASSREGRQSYNEQFFGPGTRLTVL.

The V and J genes are TRBV19 and TRBJ1-1; tentatively, D is TRBD1 (5 bases). The germline V gene has CDR1 LNHDA and CDR2 SQIVND (reference sequence). The V gene lost 6 bases and the J gene lost 4 bases, with 15 bases spanning the gap. This CDR3 has 14 amino acids. CDR3 sequence (DNA): TGTGCCAGTAGGGTCCGGGGGGGGATCACTGAAGCTTTCTTT. Protein: CASRVRGGITEAFF.

The chain joins TRBV19 to TRBJ2-7; 8 bases align to TRBD2. J lost 2 bases, V lost 6 bases, and 6 bases had no gene match. The V gene's germline CDR1 is LNHDA and CDR2 SQIVND (reference sequence). This CDR3 contains 14 residues. The CDR3 loop reads CASSRSGRPYEQYF. CDR3 coding DNA: TGTGCCAGTAGCAGGAGCGGGAGACCCTACGAGCAGTACTTC.

The table lists this clone with a few counts. The V call is TRBV9, the J call TRBJ1-5; D is unresolved. The CDR3 consists of 14 residues. Germline V lookup: CDR1 SGDLS, CDR2 YYNGEE. V gave up 4 bases and J gave up 3 bases, with 11 bases separating them. The CDR3 loop reads CASSPVPPNQPQHF. In nucleotides, the CDR3 is TGTGCCAGCAGCCCAGTGCCACCCAATCAGCCCCAGCATTTT. Looking up the rest from reference TRBV9 and TRBJ1-5 gives the full variable domain: DSGVTQTPKHLITATGQRVTLRCSPRSGDLSVYWYQQSLDQGLQFLIQYYNGEERAKGNILERFSAQQFPDLHSELNLSSLELGDSALYFCASSPVPPNQPQHFGDGTRLSIL.

V and J are TRBV28 and TRBJ2-1; maybe TRBD1 (6 bases). The CDR3 runs 13 residues. V lost 9 bases and J 4 bases, leaving 13 bases between the germline ends. The germline V gene has CDR1 MDHEN and CDR2 SYDVKM. The CDR3 sequence is CASRDTGYNEQFF. In DNA form, the CDR3 reads TGTGCCAGTCGGGACACTGGGTACAATGAGCAGTTCTTC.

This clone was detected only once. The chain links TRBV28 to TRBJ1-2, with 8 positions matching TRBD1. The CDR3 is 14 residues long. Losses at the gene ends were 1 base for V and 7 bases for J; bases not matched to a gene: 5. The germline V gene encodes CDR1 MDHEN and CDR2 SYDVKM. As DNA, the CDR3 is TGTGCCAGCAGTTTATTTCAGGGGGCGCTTGGCTACACCTTC. Protein: CASSLFQGALGYTF.